Only one count was recorded for the clone carrying this T cell receptor (beta chain). Generated by immunoSEQ multiplex PCR, the TCRdb table keeps only in-frame clones and is missing some. The table records over 200,000 clones, nearly 90% of them present only once. After removal of 7 bases from V and 0 bases from J, the junction contained 2 bases not matched to a gene. The CDR3 consists of 14 residues. Germline V CDR1 and CDR2: ENHRY, SYGVKD. The data derive from a study of blood T cell repertoires in COVID-19. Study in general: Nucleic acid was either cDNA or gDNA, and it came from T cells, B-cell-depleted T cells, or PBMCs.

Residents of around 24 US areas, aged roughly 18 to 95 years, made up the participants. This sequence was found in a man aged 25-45 years who had recovered from COVID-19. The V gene is TRBV10-3, the J gene TRBJ1-1; 10 bases are a match to TRBD1. Sequenced sample: PBMCs or T cells enriched from blood (not recorded which). In DNA form, the CDR3 reads TGTGCCATCAAGGGGACAGGGGTGAACACTGAAGCTTTCTTT. Amino acid sequence: CAIKGTGVNTEAFF.